This TCR beta chain was sequenced in a study of blood T cell repertoires in COVID-19. J was trimmed by 2 bases and V by 3 bases; bases with no gene match: 16. The CDR3 is made up of 20 amino acids. Germline CDR1 reads SGHTA; CDR2 reads FQGTGA. Profiled with immunoSEQ multiplex PCR; TCRdb holds only in-frame clones, not every one. Here the sample spans roughly 410,000 clones, 89% being singletons. The chain combines TRBV7-3 with TRBJ2-6; 7 positions match TRBD1. This sequence originates from a woman aged 40 to 50 with COVID-19, enrolled during active disease. The sequencing input was peripheral blood. CDR3 loop: CASSFPLKTDRETGANVLTF. In DNA, the CDR3 is TGTGCCAGCAGCTTCCCTCTTAAGACCGACAGGGAGACTGGGGCCAACGTCCTGACTTTC.